This T cell receptor beta chain emerged from a study of blood T cell repertoires in COVID-19. The data were produced by immunoSEQ multiplex PCR, yet TCRdb's version contains in-frame clones alone and is incomplete. The sample lists roughly 48,000 clones, 85% to 90% seen once, with 14% in the top ten. J was trimmed by 7 bases and V by 5 bases; bases with no gene match: 1. From germline, CDR1 is LNHDA and CDR2 SQIVND (reference sequence). The CDR3 loop spans 13 amino acids. Sample: peripheral blood. V is TRBV19 and J is TRBJ1-5, with 11 nucleotides matching TRBD1. The sequence was obtained from a human donor in a cohort sampled during active COVID-19. The CDR3 protein is CASSGDRGQPQHF. In DNA form, the CDR3 reads TGTGCCAGTAGTGGGGACAGGGGGCAGCCCCAGCATTTT.